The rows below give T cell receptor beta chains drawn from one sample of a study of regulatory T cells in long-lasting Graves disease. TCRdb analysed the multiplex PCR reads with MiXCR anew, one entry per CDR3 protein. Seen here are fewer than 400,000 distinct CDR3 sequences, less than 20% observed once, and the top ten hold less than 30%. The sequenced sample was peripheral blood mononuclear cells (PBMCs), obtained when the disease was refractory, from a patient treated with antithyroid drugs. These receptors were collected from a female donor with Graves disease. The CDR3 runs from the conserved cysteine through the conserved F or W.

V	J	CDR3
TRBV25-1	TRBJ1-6	CASSGTLYNSPLHF
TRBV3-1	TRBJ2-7	CASSHLTVNGEQYF
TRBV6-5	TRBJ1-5	CASSWTGGGQPQHF
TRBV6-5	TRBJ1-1	CASSYSVGRMNTEAFF
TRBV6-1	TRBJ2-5	CASSQPGQGGTQYF
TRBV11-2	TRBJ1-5	CASSLRVTGGDRPQHF
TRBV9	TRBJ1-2	CASCVAPQDYGYTF
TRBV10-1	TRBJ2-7	CASSETGVSYEQYF
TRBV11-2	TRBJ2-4	CASSPRQGQAKNIQYF
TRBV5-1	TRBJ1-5	CASRSASDQPQHF
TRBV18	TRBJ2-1	CASYPPDRPSHEQFF
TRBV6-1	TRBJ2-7	CASRGPFREQYF
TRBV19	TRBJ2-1	CASSPGQVGGEQFF
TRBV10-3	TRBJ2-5	CAISDPGETQYF
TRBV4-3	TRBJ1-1	CASSPTSGGTEAFF
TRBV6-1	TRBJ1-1	CASSAPGQGATEAFF
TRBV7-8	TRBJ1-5	CASSRGTGGSDQPQHF
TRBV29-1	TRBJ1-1	CSVGGGGQGVVSTEAFF
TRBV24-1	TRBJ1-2	CATSDRDGNYGYTF
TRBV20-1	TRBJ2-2	CSASDPNTGELFF
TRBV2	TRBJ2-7	CASRIREGYEQYF
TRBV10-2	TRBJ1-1	CATRTAMNTEAFF
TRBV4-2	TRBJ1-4	CASSPSGTKNEKLFF
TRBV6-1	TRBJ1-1	CASSEPRPLAFF
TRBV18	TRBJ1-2	CASSPMVENYGYTF
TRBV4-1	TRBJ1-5	CASRNGLGNQPQHF
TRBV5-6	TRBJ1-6	CASSLFPKNSPLHF
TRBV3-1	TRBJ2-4	CASSQYPPGERPLAKNIQYF
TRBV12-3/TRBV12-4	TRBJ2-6	CASSFFPVSPRSSGANVLTF
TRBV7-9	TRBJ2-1	CASSKSQTSGRRDEQFF
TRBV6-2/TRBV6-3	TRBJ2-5	CAIQGARAVETQYF